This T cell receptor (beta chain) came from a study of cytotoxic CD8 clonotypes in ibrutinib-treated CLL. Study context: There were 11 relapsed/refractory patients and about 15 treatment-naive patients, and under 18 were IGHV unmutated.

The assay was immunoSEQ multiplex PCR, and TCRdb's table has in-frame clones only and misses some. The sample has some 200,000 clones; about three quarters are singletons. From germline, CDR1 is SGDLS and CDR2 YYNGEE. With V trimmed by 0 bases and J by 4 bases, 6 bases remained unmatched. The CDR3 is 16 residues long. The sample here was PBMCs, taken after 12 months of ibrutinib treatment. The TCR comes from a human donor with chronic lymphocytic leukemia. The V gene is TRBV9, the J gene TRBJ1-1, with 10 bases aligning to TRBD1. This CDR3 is CASSVGQGALSTEAFF. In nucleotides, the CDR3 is TGTGCCAGCAGCGTAGGACAGGGGGCACTGTCCACTGAAGCTTTCTTT.